The T cell receptor (beta chain) described here comes from a study of vaccination and CD4 T cells after COVID-19. Study summary: Investigators took post-vaccine samples a median approximately 72 days after dose two, within a range of 14 to 241. Study-level points and caveats: Convalescent patients had 304 of 307 vaccine-specific clones showing spike mono-reactivity. A median approximately 83% of convalescent patients' SARS-CoV-2-reactive clones emerged only after vaccination.

The trim removed 5 bases at V and 3 bases at J, leaving 7 bases unmatched. Germline lookup yields CDR1 MNHEY and CDR2 SMNVEV (reference sequence). The CDR3 totals 15 residues. Cultured CD4+ T-cell DNA underwent Oncomine TCR Beta short-read sequencing. TCRdb recomputed calls from the PCR reads with MiXCR, one row per CDR3 protein. Of 11,000 to 15,000 distinct CDR3 sequences listed, 40% are singletons. Worth noting for this clonotype: What it binds is not known.

This sample's treatment: roughly 10-day PBMC culture with coronavirus spike peptide pools or control peptides (ViraFEST assay). Per well, approximately 2.1 million PBMCs were cultured in the presence of 9 to 10 IU/ml IL-2 and 10 ug/ml peptide pools. The specimen was CD4+ T cells from blood, cultured in vitro. This chain connects TRBV27 to TRBJ2-3; TRBD2 agrees at 8 bases. This clonotype was obtained from a human donor who had recovered from COVID-19. CDR3 bases: TGTGCCAGCAGTCGTAGCGGGATAGGGACAGATACGCAGTATTTT. As protein: CASSRSGIGTDTQYF.